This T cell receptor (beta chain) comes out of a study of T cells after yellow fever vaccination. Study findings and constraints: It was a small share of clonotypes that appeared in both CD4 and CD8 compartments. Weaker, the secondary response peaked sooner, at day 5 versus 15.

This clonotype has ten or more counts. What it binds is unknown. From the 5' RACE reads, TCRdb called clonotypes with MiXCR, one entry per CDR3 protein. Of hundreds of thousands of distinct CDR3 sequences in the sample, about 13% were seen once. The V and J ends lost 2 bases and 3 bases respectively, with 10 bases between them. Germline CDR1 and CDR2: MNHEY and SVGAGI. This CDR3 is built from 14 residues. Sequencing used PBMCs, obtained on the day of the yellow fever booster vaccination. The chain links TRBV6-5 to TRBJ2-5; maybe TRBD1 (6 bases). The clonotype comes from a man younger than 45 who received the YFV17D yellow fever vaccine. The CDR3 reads CASSYGTIKETQYF. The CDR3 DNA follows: TGTGCCAGCAGTTACGGGACAATAAAAGAGACCCAGTACTTC.